This T cell receptor beta chain is drawn from a study of lymphopenia after photon versus proton radiotherapy. Profiling relied on immunoSEQ multiplex PCR, and the TCRdb table lists in-frame clones only, not all of them. The table includes about 8,300 clones, around 88% detected once. Overall study results and limits: Authors raise, but do not show, better survival with proton therapy. Oligoclonal CD8+ Temra expansion after nadir drove photon patients' diversity drop.

Concerning this clone itself: As yet, its antigen is unknown.

This specimen was peripheral blood, taken from a patient treated with photon-based radiotherapy. This TCR was sampled from a man at least 80 years old with cholangiocarcinoma.

The CDR3 sequence: CASSARGTGALTDTQYF. The CDR3 DNA is TGTGCCAGCAGTGCACGGGGGACAGGCGCCCTCACAGATACGCAGTATTTT. The chain carries TRBV6-1 and TRBJ2-3; 8 bases map to TRBD1. Germline trimming cut 4 bases from V and 2 bases from J; bases unmatched to any gene: 11. This CDR3 has 17 residues. Looked up from germline, CDR1 is MNHNS and CDR2 is SASEGT.